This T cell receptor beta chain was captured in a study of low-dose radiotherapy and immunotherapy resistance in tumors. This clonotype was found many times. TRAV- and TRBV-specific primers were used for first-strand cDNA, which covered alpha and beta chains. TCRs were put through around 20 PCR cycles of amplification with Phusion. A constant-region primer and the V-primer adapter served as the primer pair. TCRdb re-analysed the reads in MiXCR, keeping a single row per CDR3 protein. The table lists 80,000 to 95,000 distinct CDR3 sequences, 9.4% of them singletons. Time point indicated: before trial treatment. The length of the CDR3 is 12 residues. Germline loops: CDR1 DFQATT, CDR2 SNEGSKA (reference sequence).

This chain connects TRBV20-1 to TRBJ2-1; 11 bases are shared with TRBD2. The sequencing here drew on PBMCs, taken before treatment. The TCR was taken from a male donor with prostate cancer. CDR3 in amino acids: CRLAGGLNEQFF. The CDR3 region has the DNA TGCAGGCTAGCGGGAGGATTGAATGAGCAGTTCTTC.